The 30 T cell receptor beta chains reported below all come from one sample, sequenced in a study of T cells in localized non-small cell lung cancer. Using immunoSEQ multiplex PCR, the repertoire was profiled, and TCRdb retains in-frame clones only, with some absent. The data contain 2,500 to 3,000 clones, roughly 29% of them singletons. The sample was normal lung tissue next to the tumor, taken before any cancer treatment. These receptors originate from a man between 40 and 75 years old with stage I lung adenocarcinoma.

This clone came up a few times. The gene calls are TRBV11-3 and TRBJ1-3; D is perhaps TRBD1 (6 bases). Germline V gene data show CDR1 as SGHNT and CDR2 as YENEEA. V lost 4 bases to trimming and J lost 4 bases, with 11 bases between them. This CDR3 spans 14 amino acids. CDR3 nucleotide sequence: TGTGCCAGCAGCTCCCACAGGGAAGGAAACACCATATATTTT. It is translated as CASSSHREGNTIYF.

J is TRBJ2-7 and V is TRBV18, with 13 bases fitting TRBD2. The trim removed 2 bases at V and 5 bases at J, leaving 6 bases unmatched. This CDR3 has 16 amino acids. CDR1 and CDR2 (germline): KGHSH, LQKENI. CDR3 sequence: CASSPWTSGSSDEQYF. The CDR3 nucleotides are TGTGCCAGCTCACCATGGACTAGCGGGAGTTCCGACGAGCAGTACTTC.

This clone was observed a few times. The J gene is TRBJ2-1, the V gene TRBV4-1; D remains ambiguous. The CDR3 is 13 amino acids. The germline gives CDR1 MGHRA, CDR2 YSYEKL. V lost 4 bases to trimming and J lost 7 bases, with 11 bases between them. CDR3 nucleotides: TGCGCCAGCAGCCGTCCCCTTGCTAATGAGCAGTTCTTC. Protein: CASSRPLANEQFF.

This clone came up once. The genes are TRBV10-2 and TRBJ2-1; a possible D gene is TRBD2 (6 bases). The CDR3 runs to 14 residues. CDR1 and CDR2 (germline): WSHSY, SAAADI. The V gene lost 7 bases and the J gene lost 0 bases, with 10 bases spanning the gap. This CDR3 is CASTGRDSYNEQFF. The CDR3, as DNA: TGCGCCAGCACAGGGCGGGACTCCTACAATGAGCAGTTCTTC.

This chain joins TRBV29-1 and TRBJ2-5; D perhaps matches TRBD2 (6 bases). There are 13 residues in the CDR3. Germline CDR1 is SQVTM and CDR2 is ANQGSEA. Trimming stripped 4 bases from V and 5 bases from J, with 14 bases between. Here the CDR3 reads CSVVASGVETQYF. Written as DNA, the CDR3 is TGCAGCGTTGTTGCGTCGGGAGTGGAGACCCAGTACTTC.

By frequency in the sample, this clone is medium-sized. CDR3 amino acids: CASSRALGGRVDTGELFF. The DNA for the CDR3 is TGTGCCAGCAGTAGGGCCTTGGGCGGGAGGGTCGACACCGGGGAGCTGTTTTTT. The chain recombines TRBV9 with TRBJ2-2; 9 bases are a match to TRBD2. V lost 5 bases and J lost 3; bases outside the gene matches: 14. This CDR3 region has 18 residues. The germline gives CDR1 SGDLS, CDR2 YYNGEE. Drawing the rest from reference TRBV9 and TRBJ2-2, the complete variable domain is DSGVTQTPKHLITATGQRVTLRCSPRSGDLSVYWYQQSLDQGLQFLIQYYNGEERAKGNILERFSAQQFPDLHSELNLSSLELGDSALYFCASSRALGGRVDTGELFFGEGSRLTVL.

The J gene is TRBJ2-5, the V gene TRBV9; TRBD1 or TRBD2 may be the D gene (5 bases each). The CDR3 is 15 residues long. The germline V gene has CDR1 SGDLS and CDR2 YYNGEE. Trimming removed 4 bases at V and 1 base at J, with 14 bases between. CDR3 protein: CASSRRGAGQETQYF. CDR3 sequence (DNA): TGTGCCAGCAGCCGAAGAGGGGCCGGCCAAGAGACCCAGTACTTC. Full variable domain (outside the CDR3, taken from reference TRBV9 and TRBJ2-5): DSGVTQTPKHLITATGQRVTLRCSPRSGDLSVYWYQQSLDQGLQFLIQYYNGEERAKGNILERFSAQQFPDLHSELNLSSLELGDSALYFCASSRRGAGQETQYFGPGTRLLVL.

The V and J genes are TRBV7-6 and TRBJ1-4, with D tentatively TRBD1 (5 bases). V lost 4 bases and J lost 2, with 11 bases in between. Germline V gives CDR1 SGHVS, CDR2 FNYEAQ. The CDR3 loop spans 15 amino acids. The CDR3 reads CASSSLGETNEKLFF. The CDR3 coding sequence is TGTGCCAGCAGCTCGCTAGGGGAGACTAATGAAAAACTGTTTTTT.

This clone was seen a handful of times. This chain connects TRBV6-8 to TRBJ1-2; 7 bases map to TRBD1. The germline CDR1 and CDR2 sequences are MNHGY and SAAAGT. Germline trimming cut 6 bases from V and 0 bases from J; bases unmatched to any gene: 4. This CDR3 is 14 amino acids long. CDR3 protein: CASRRDSSNYGYTF. CDR3 DNA sequence: TGTGCCAGCAGGAGGGACAGTTCTAACTATGGCTACACCTTC.

The chain combines TRBV28 with TRBJ1-2; possibly TRBD1 for D (6 bases). V dropped 7 bases and J dropped 8 bases, with 23 bases sitting between them. The V gene's germline CDR1 is MDHEN and CDR2 SYDVKM. There are 15 residues in the CDR3. The CDR3 DNA reads TGTGCCAGCATTTCCGGGGCACAGGGTTTCTTCGGCTACACCTTC. Translated: CASISGAQGFFGYTF.

This clone is classed as medium-sized. The chain is built from TRBV6-8 and TRBJ2-2; D is ambiguous. The germline CDR1 and CDR2 sequences are MNHGY and SAAAGT. The CDR3 is 13 residues long. The V end was cut by 6 bases, the J end by 9 bases, with 14 bases between. The CDR3 nucleotides read TGTGCCAGCAGGAACAGTGAAGCCCGGGAGCTGTTTTTT. Amino acid sequence: CASRNSEARELFF.

The V gene is TRBV6-8, the J gene TRBJ1-5, with D perhaps TRBD1 (6 bases). Germline CDR1 reads MNHGY; CDR2 reads SAAAGT. This CDR3 region has 15 residues. V lost 2 bases, J lost 3 bases, and 11 bases lay in between. The CDR3 DNA reads TGTGCCAGCAGTTACGGGGCAGGGGTCAATCAGCCCCAGCATTTT. Translation gives CASSYGAGVNQPQHF.

By sample fraction, this clone is medium-sized. This sequence joins TRBV7-2 and TRBJ2-7, with D possibly being TRBD1 (5 bases). Trimming took 4 bases from V and 4 from J, leaving 11 bases between them. Looked up from germline, CDR1 is SGHTA and CDR2 is FQGNSA. The CDR3 is 13 amino acids. The CDR3 reads CASSSEGDYEQYF. CDR3 DNA: TGTGCCAGCAGCTCTGAAGGGGATTACGAGCAGTACTTC.

In this sample, this clone turned up a few times. The gene calls are TRBV9 and TRBJ1-4, with 10 bases lining up with TRBD1. This CDR3 has 13 amino acids. Germline V gene sequence: CDR1 SGDLS, CDR2 YYNGEE. V lost 5 bases to trimming and J lost 8 bases; unmatched junction nucleotides: 3. The CDR3 sequence is CASRGTGVEKLFF. The CDR3 nucleotides read TGTGCCAGCAGAGGGACAGGGGTCGAAAAACTGTTTTTT.

The J gene is TRBJ1-1, the V gene TRBV29-1; maybe TRBD1 (5 bases). The germline gives CDR1 SQVTM, CDR2 ANQGSEA. The CDR3 is 13 residues long. Deletions cut 4 bases from V and 1 base from J, with 10 bases between. CDR3 DNA: TGCAGCGTTGGAGGGGAGGCGAACACTGAAGCTTTCTTT. This sequence encodes CSVGGEANTEAFF.

Only a few counts were recorded for this clone. The chain has TRBV6-7 and TRBJ2-7; D possibly corresponds to TRBD1 (5 bases). TRBV6-7 is known as an ORF, though its function is uncertain. There are 15 residues in the CDR3. The V gene lost 2 bases and the J gene lost 5 bases, with 16 bases spanning the gap. The CDR3 nucleotides read TGTGCCAGCAGTTACCCGACGGGTAGGGGCGACGAGCAGTACGTC. Amino acid sequence: CASSYPTGRGDEQYV.

The chain joins TRBV18 to TRBJ1-5; no clear D. Trimming shortened V by 1 base and J by 4 bases, and 8 bases separated the two germline ends. This CDR3 spans 14 amino acids. Germline-derived CDR1 and CDR2 are KGHSH and LQKENI. CDR3 in DNA: TGTGCCAGCTCACCACGGGCAGAGAATCAGCCCCAGCATTTT. This sequence encodes CASSPRAENQPQHF.

This chain uses TRBV19 with TRBJ2-1; 8 positions agree with TRBD2. The V gene's germline CDR1 is LNHDA and CDR2 SQIVND (reference sequence). The V segment lost 1 base and the J segment 7 bases; nucleotides outside the gene matches: 6. This CDR3 has 15 amino acids. In DNA form, the CDR3 reads TGTGCCAGTAGTATAGGGGGTGGCGGGAGGAATGAGCAGTTCTTC. This translates into CASSIGGGGRNEQFF.

The V and J genes are TRBV10-2 and TRBJ2-1; D is unclear. The germline V gene encodes CDR1 WSHSY and CDR2 SAAADI. The V gene lost 4 bases and the J gene lost 3 bases, with 7 bases spanning the gap. This CDR3 comprises 13 residues. CDR3 nucleotide sequence: TGCGCCAGCAGTGTCGGCCGCTACAATGAGCAGTTCTTC. It yields the protein CASSVGRYNEQFF.

A remark on this clone: Germline and junction disagree at one end, which may indicate a read error. This chain uses TRBV14 with TRBJ2-1; TRBD2 is a possible D gene (6 bases). Germline values: CDR1 SGHDN, CDR2 FVKESK. This CDR3 region has 15 residues. The CDR3 sequence: CASSQASGSYSEQFF. The CDR3 bases are TGTGCCAGCAGCCAAGCGAGCGGGTCGTACAGTGAGCAGTTCTTC.

The chain combines TRBV6-8 with TRBJ1-1; 9 positions match TRBD1. Trimming cost V 5 bases and J 5 bases; bases outside gene matches: 6. Per germline, CDR1 MNHGY and CDR2 SAAAGT. This CDR3 contains 14 residues. The CDR3 DNA sequence: TGTGCCAGCAGTCCGGACAGGGGAAGGACTGAAGCTTTCTTT. Translated: CASSPDRGRTEAFF.

This clone was observed a single time. CDR3 nucleotide sequence: TGTGCCTGGAAAAGGGGGACCAGCACCTACAATGAGCAGTTCTTC. Protein: CAWKRGTSTYNEQFF. The chain employs TRBV30 and TRBJ2-1; perhaps TRBD1 as D (6 bases). V was shortened by 4 bases and J by 2 bases, with 15 bases between the two germline ends. Germline loops: CDR1 GTSNPN, CDR2 SVGIG (reference sequence). The CDR3 totals 15 residues.

Only a few counts were recorded for this clone. The rearrangement joins TRBV6-8 to TRBJ2-2, with D possibly TRBD1 on 5 matching bases. Trimming removed 4 bases at V and 6 bases at J, with 27 bases between. CDR3 size: 19 residues. Germline lookup yields CDR1 MNHGY and CDR2 SAAAGT. The DNA for the CDR3 is TGTGCCAGCAGTTTTATAGGAGATGTCCTTCCCTCCAGGGCCGGGGAGCTGTTTTTT. Its translation: CASSFIGDVLPSRAGELFF.

This clone has more than one count but fewer than ten. The chain joins TRBV11-3 to TRBJ1-5; 10 nucleotides line up with TRBD1. V dropped 5 bases and J dropped 5; count of bases not matched to a gene: 3. The germline V gene encodes CDR1 SGHNT and CDR2 YENEEA. This CDR3 spans 14 amino acids. DNA for the CDR3: TGTGCCAGCAGCCCTGGGACAGGGGATCAGCCCCAGCATTTT. This codes for CASSPGTGDQPQHF.

The chain has TRBV29-1 and TRBJ1-2; unclear D gene. CDR3 length: 14 amino acids. The V and J ends lost 6 bases and 3 bases respectively, with 17 bases between them. Germline V lookup: CDR1 SQVTM, CDR2 ANQGSEA. CDR3 bases: TGCAGCGTCACCGGGCAGGTTGGGGACTATGGCTACACCTTC. This codes for CSVTGQVGDYGYTF.

The chain recombines TRBV11-3 with TRBJ1-4; the D gene is possibly TRBD1 (5 bases). The CDR3 extends over 17 amino acids. The V gene lost 3 bases and the J gene lost 2 bases, with 16 bases spanning the gap. Germline CDR1 and CDR2: SGHNT and YENEEA. The CDR3 region has the DNA TGTGCCAGCAGCTTGGCGAGGGAAGGGGCGACTAATGAAAAACTGTTTTTT. It encodes CASSLAREGATNEKLFF.

The chain links TRBV6-8 to TRBJ1-2, with 8 bases identical to TRBD1. The CDR3 sequence is 15 residues long. Germline V gene data show CDR1 as MNHGY and CDR2 as SAAAGT. J gave up 5 bases and V 2 bases, and 7 bases lay outside the gene matches. In nucleotides, the CDR3 is TGTGCCAGCAGTTACGGAGCAGGGGGCAGTTATGGCTACACCTTC. It yields the protein CASSYGAGGSYGYTF.

This clone was picked up a small number of times. The rearrangement links TRBV19 to TRBJ1-1; the match to TRBD1 covers 7 bases. Germline trimming cut 5 bases from V and 4 bases from J; bases unmatched to any gene: 7. The CDR3 is made up of 14 amino acids. In germline, CDR1 is LNHDA, CDR2 SQIVND (reference sequence). The CDR3 is CASSRRQGGTEAFF. The CDR3 coding sequence is TGTGCCAGTAGTCGTAGACAGGGTGGCACTGAAGCTTTCTTT.

This clone was counted only a few times. The V gene is TRBV11-3, the J gene TRBJ2-2; TRBD2 matches at 14 bases. V lost 3 bases, J lost 9 bases, and 6 bases stayed unmatched. From germline, CDR1 is SGHNT and CDR2 YENEEA. This CDR3 is 16 amino acids long. The CDR3 sequence is CASSLDGTSGSRELFF. For the CDR3, the DNA is TGTGCCAGCAGCTTGGACGGGACTAGCGGGAGCCGGGAGCTGTTTTTT.

J is TRBJ1-2 and V is TRBV18; TRBD1 matches at 7 bases. The CDR3 loop spans 15 amino acids. Unmatched junction bases numbered 11, after V lost 6 bases and J lost 4 bases. Germline loops: CDR1 KGHSH, CDR2 LQKENI. In DNA, the CDR3 is TGTGCCAGCTCCCACCCTGACAGGGTTCGCTATGGCTACACCTTC. It codes for CASSHPDRVRYGYTF.